The 13 T cell receptor beta chains listed next were all sequenced from one sample in a study of T cell repertoires in ileal Crohn's disease. Generated by immunoSEQ multiplex PCR, the TCRdb table keeps only in-frame clones and is missing some. The sample yields about 16,000 clones, 85% to 95% seen once. Input material: ileal tissue. These receptors were taken from an adult with Crohn's disease.

The chain recombines TRBV5-1 with TRBJ2-2; D is undetermined. The ends were cut back, 4 bases at V and 0 bases at J, with 13 bases in the middle. From germline, CDR1 is SGHRS and CDR2 YFSETQ. This CDR3 contains 16 residues. DNA for the CDR3: TGCGCCAGCAGCCCCGACATCCGATCGAACACCGGGGAGCTGTTTTTT. Protein product: CASSPDIRSNTGELFF.

The chain recombines TRBV2 with TRBJ1-5, with D tentatively TRBD1 (5 bases). Germline lookup yields CDR1 SNHLY and CDR2 FYNNEI. Trimming pared 1 base from V and 5 bases from J, leaving 9 bases between. The CDR3 consists of 14 residues. The CDR3 DNA reads as TGTGCCAGCAGTGAAGGGGGCCAGCATCAGCCCCAGCATTTT. This codes for CASSEGGQHQPQHF.

The chain couples TRBV5-1 to TRBJ2-3; TRBD1 is a possible D gene (5 bases). Deletions cut 6 bases from V and 9 bases from J, with 20 bases between. Per germline, CDR1 SGHRS and CDR2 YFSETQ. The CDR3 totals 14 residues. The CDR3 region is CASTLDRSSTTQYF. In DNA form, the CDR3 reads TGCGCCAGCACCCTCGACAGAAGTTCGACCACGCAGTATTTT.

V and J are TRBV10-2 and TRBJ2-5, with 9 bases lining up with TRBD2. The trim removed 1 base at V and 4 bases at J, leaving 7 bases unmatched. CDR3 length: 16 amino acids. The germline gives CDR1 WSHSY, CDR2 SAAADI. Here the CDR3 reads CASSELLGLAGETQYF. DNA of the CDR3: TGCGCCAGCAGTGAGTTACTGGGACTAGCCGGAGAGACCCAGTACTTC.

The chain couples TRBV2 to TRBJ2-7; TRBD2 aligns across 14 bases. V shed 6 bases and J 6 bases; nucleotides not matched to a gene: 7. Germline CDR1 SNHLY, CDR2 FYNNEI. The CDR3 spans 15 residues. The CDR3 is CASRGLAGAYAEQYF. DNA of the CDR3: TGTGCCAGCAGGGGACTAGCGGGGGCCTACGCCGAGCAGTACTTC.

The chain employs TRBV4-2 and TRBJ2-3, with 11 bases matching TRBD2. The CDR3 runs to 17 residues. The V and J ends lost 1 base and 3 bases, in that order; junction bases with no gene match: 6. Looked up from germline, CDR1 is LGHNA and CDR2 is YNFKEQ. CDR3 DNA sequence: TGTGCCAGCAGCCAAGTAACTAGCGGGGGATCGACAGATACGCAGTATTTT. It codes for CASSQVTSGGSTDTQYF.

This clone was counted between two and nine times. This rearrangement joins TRBV2 to TRBJ1-2; D is unclear. The CDR3 runs 14 residues. The V end was cut by 2 bases, the J end by 4 bases, with 11 bases between. Looked up from germline, CDR1 is SNHLY and CDR2 is FYNNEI. The CDR3 sequence is CASSETPGFYGYTF. Written as DNA, the CDR3 is TGTGCCAGCAGTGAAACCCCGGGTTTCTATGGCTACACCTTC.

The J gene is TRBJ2-7, the V gene TRBV7-2, with 9 bases aligning to TRBD2. The CDR3 has 16 residues. Germline V CDR1 and CDR2: SGHTA, FQGNSA. Germline trimming cut 0 bases from V and 2 bases from J; bases unmatched to any gene: 5. The CDR3 reads CASSLALPSGAYEQYF. CDR3 DNA sequence: TGTGCCAGCAGCTTAGCGCTACCTAGCGGGGCCTACGAGCAGTACTTC.

The chain has TRBV4-1 and TRBJ2-2, with 7 nucleotides matching TRBD1. Germline V gives CDR1 MGHRA, CDR2 YSYEKL. Trimming cost V 0 bases and J 4 bases; bases outside gene matches: 2. This CDR3 comprises 15 residues. CDR3 in DNA: TGCGCCAGCAGCCAAGATACAGGGGCCACCGGGGAGCTGTTTTTT. Translated: CASSQDTGATGELFF.

The chain uses TRBV5-8 and TRBJ1-1; D remains unclear. The CDR3 runs 14 residues. Between the trimmed V and J ends, which lost 0 bases and 1 base, there was a span of 7 bases. In germline, CDR1 is SGHTS, CDR2 YDEGEE. In nucleotides, the CDR3 is TGTGCCAGCAGCTTGGACATTACGAACACTGAAGCTTTCTTT. Translation: CASSLDITNTEAFF.

The V and J genes are TRBV10-3 and TRBJ1-1, with unresolved D. Per the germline V gene, CDR1 is ENHRY and CDR2 is SYGVKD. The CDR3 has 11 amino acids. V lost 7 bases to trimming and J lost 3 bases, with 6 bases between them. CDR3 coding DNA: TGTGCCATCAAGTCGGACACTGAAGCTTTCTTT. Translating gives CAIKSDTEAFF.

The chain recombines TRBV2 with TRBJ2-1, with a tentative D call TRBD1 (7 bases). The CDR3 loop spans 15 amino acids. Germline assignment: CDR1 SNHLY and CDR2 FYNNEI. The V end was cut by 5 bases, the J end by 5 bases, with 16 bases between. The CDR3: CASSTDREVHNEQFF. As DNA, the CDR3 is TGTGCCAGCAGTACCGACAGGGAGGTCCACAATGAGCAGTTCTTC.

The J gene is TRBJ1-5, the V gene TRBV10-3; 7 nucleotides match TRBD1. From germline, CDR1 is ENHRY and CDR2 SYGVKD. The CDR3 spans 16 residues. J gave up 1 base and V 5 bases, and 8 bases lay outside the gene matches. The CDR3 loop reads CAISSHQGVSNQPQHF. CDR3 in DNA: TGTGCCATCAGTTCCCACCAGGGGGTGAGCAATCAGCCCCAGCATTTT.